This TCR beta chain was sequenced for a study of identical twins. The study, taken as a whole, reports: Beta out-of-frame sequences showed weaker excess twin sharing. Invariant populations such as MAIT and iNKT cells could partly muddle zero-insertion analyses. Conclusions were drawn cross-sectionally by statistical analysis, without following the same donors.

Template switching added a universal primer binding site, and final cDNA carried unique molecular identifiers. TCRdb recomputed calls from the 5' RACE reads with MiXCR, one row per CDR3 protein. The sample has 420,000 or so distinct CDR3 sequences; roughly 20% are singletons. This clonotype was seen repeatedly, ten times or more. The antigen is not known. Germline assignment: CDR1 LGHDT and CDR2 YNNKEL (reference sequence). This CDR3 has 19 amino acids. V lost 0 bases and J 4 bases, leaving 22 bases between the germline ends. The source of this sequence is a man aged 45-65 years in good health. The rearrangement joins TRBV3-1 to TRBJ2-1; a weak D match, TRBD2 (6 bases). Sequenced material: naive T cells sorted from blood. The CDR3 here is CASSQDGEGLGLPYNEQFF. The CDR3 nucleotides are TGTGCCAGCAGCCAAGACGGTGAGGGACTCGGACTACCTTACAATGAGCAGTTCTTC.